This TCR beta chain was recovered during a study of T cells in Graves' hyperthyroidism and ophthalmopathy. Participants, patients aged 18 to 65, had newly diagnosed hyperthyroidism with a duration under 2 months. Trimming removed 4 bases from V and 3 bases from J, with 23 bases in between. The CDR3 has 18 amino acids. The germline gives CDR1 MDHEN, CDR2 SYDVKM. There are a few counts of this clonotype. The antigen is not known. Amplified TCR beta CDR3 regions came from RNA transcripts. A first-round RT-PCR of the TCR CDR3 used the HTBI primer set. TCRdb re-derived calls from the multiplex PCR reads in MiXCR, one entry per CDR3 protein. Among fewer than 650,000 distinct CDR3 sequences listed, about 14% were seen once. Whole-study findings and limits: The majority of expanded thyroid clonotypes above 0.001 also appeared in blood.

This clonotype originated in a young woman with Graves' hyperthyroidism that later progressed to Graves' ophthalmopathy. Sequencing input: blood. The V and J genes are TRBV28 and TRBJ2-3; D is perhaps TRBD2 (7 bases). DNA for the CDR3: TGTGCCAGCAGTTCCCAAGGGGGGGCTAAGAATCCGACAGATACGCAGTATTTT. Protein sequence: CASSSQGGAKNPTDTQYF.